This TCR beta chain was documented in a study of Ad26.COV2.S vaccination and SARS-CoV-2 variants. Study-level background: Administration of Ad26.COV2.S was intramuscular, either once or twice 56 days apart.

The CDR3 covers 14 residues. Germline CDR1 and CDR2: LNHDA and SQIVND (reference sequence). Unmatched junction bases numbered 2, after V lost 5 bases and J lost 0 bases. Indicated treatment: some 20 received Ad26.COV2.S at low or high dose, single or two shots; about 5 received placebo; per-sample allocation not given. It was on day 63 after the first vaccine or placebo injection that samples were taken. Here immunoSEQ multiplex PCR was the method, and the copy in TCRdb shows in-frame clones only, minus some. In the table there are approximately 300,000 clones, over 80% of which are singletons. The rearrangement links TRBV19 to TRBJ2-7; 9 bases align to TRBD2. This clonotype originated in a person between 18 and 65 years old who received the Ad26.COV2.S COVID-19 vaccine or a placebo. The input for sequencing was peripheral blood, taken in a trial of Ad26.COV2.S vaccine versus placebo. CDR3 sequence reads: CASSFSGGSYEQYF. The CDR3 bases are TGTGCCAGTAGTTTTAGCGGGGGCTCCTACGAGCAGTACTTC.